This TCR beta chain originates from a study of beta chain features in type 1 diabetes. Study-level background: All samples together contributed 90 million to 110 million sorted cells for examination. Regarding the study as a whole: Patients showed naive, central memory and Treg TCRB repertoires that appeared more similar than those of healthy donors. cDNA-based reads could over-represent cells with high TCR expression. TCRB CDR3s were moderately but significantly shorter in Type 1 diabetes patients in all four CD4+ subsets.

Reverse transcribing all isolated RNA meant expressed TCRB transcripts were sequenced. About 3.9 million reads on average were seen across naive, central memory and regulatory T cell samples. The method was immunoSEQ multiplex PCR; TCRdb's version includes in-frame clones alone and lacks a portion of them. The sample lists 100,000 to 150,000 clones, approximately 10% seen once, with 0.6% to 0.9% in the top ten. This CDR3 is 13 amino acids long. Germline V gene data show CDR1 as SGHTA and CDR2 as FQGTGA. Unmatched junction bases numbered 11, after V lost 5 bases and J lost 15 bases. The sample holds many counts of this clone. Its antigen is unknown.

The TCR sequence derives from a man aged 25 to 45 with type 1 diabetes. The gene calls are TRBV7-3 and TRBJ2-1; TRBD1 agrees at 9 bases. What was sequenced was central memory CD4+ T cells from blood. The CDR3 loop reads CASSPYPGQGGFF. The DNA of the CDR3 is TGTGCCAGCAGCCCATATCCGGGACAGGGTGGGTTCTTC.